This is a list of T cell receptor beta chains from one sample in a study of beta chain features in type 1 diabetes. TCRdb's table, derived via immunoSEQ multiplex PCR, lists solely in-frame clones and lacks some. The sample records 850,000 to 900,000 clones, about a sixth being singletons. The source material was naive CD4+ T cells from blood. The receptor source for this set is a woman aged 18-29 years in good health. The CDR3 runs from the conserved cysteine through the conserved F or W. A D gene is named only where the DNA matches it firmly. Not all rows give a size; the values are once, few, many and, for expanded clones, a class.

abundance	d_gene	v_gene	j_gene	CDR3nt	CDR3aa
few	TRBD1	TRBV28	TRBJ2-2	TGTGCCACCCACAATGTCCCGGGACAGGGGAACACCGGGGAGCTGTTTTTT	CATHNVPGQGNTGELFF
.	.	TRBV7-2	TRBJ1-2	TGTGCCAGCAGCCAACTCGGGCGGTTAAATGGGAGAAACTATGGCTACACCTTC	CASSQLGRLNGRNYGYTF
.	TRBD1	TRBV15	TRBJ1-2	TGTGCCACCAGCAGCACAGGGGTGCGATATGGCTACACCTTC	CATSSTGVRYGYTF
few	.	TRBV7-2	TRBJ2-1	TGTGCCAGCACCCGACAGGTCCCTCTAGCGTTGAATGAGCAGTTCTTC	CASTRQVPLALNEQFF
few	.	TRBV19	TRBJ2-6	TGTGCCAGTAGTATTGGGGGATCTGGGGCCAACGTCCTGACTTTC	CASSIGGSGANVLTF
few	.	TRBV25-1	TRBJ2-7	TGTGCCAGCAGTGAGAAGTGGACGTCAGGATACGAGCAGTACTTC	CASSEKWTSGYEQYF
few	.	TRBV7-9	TRBJ2-1	TGTGCCAGCAGCTTACGAGCTGGGGTATACAATGAGCAGTTCTTC	CASSLRAGVYNEQFF
.	TRBD2	TRBV7-2	TRBJ2-2	TGTGCCAGCATACCCCCGGGACTAGCGGGAGTCGGGGAGCTGTTTTTT	CASIPPGLAGVGELFF
.	TRBD1	TRBV4-3	TRBJ2-1	TGCGCCAGCAGCCAAGAAATTAACAGGGGCGATGAGCAGTTCTTC	CASSQEINRGDEQFF
.	TRBD1	TRBV19	TRBJ2-6	TGTGCCAGTAGTACGGGACAGGCCTACTCTGGGGCCAACGTCCTGACTTTC	CASSTGQAYSGANVLTF
.	.	TRBV5-6	TRBJ2-1	TGTGCCAGCAGCCGGCCGATCCCCAGGGATAGACTTAATGAGCAGTTCTTC	CASSRPIPRDRLNEQFF
few	.	TRBV5-1	TRBJ2-1	TGCGCCAGCAGCTTGGACGGACAGCTTTCCTACAATGAGCAGTTCTTC	CASSLDGQLSYNEQFF
few	.	TRBV6-6	TRBJ2-5	TGTGCCAGCGGGTGGGGGCGCTTCATCGAGACCCAGTACTTC	CASGWGRFIETQYF
.	.	TRBV11-2	TRBJ1-1	TGTGCCAGCAGCTTACAGGTGAACATCGTTGATCGGAACACTGAAGCTTTCTTT	CASSLQVNIVDRNTEAFF
.	TRBD2	TRBV4-2	TRBJ2-1	TGTGCCAGCAGCCTAACGAATAAAGCGGGAGGCAGCGATGAGCAGTTCTTC	CASSLTNKAGGSDEQFF
.	.	TRBV9	TRBJ2-1	TGTGCCAGCAGCATCACCCCAGGAGCCAGCTCCTACAATGAGCAGTTCTTC	CASSITPGASSYNEQFF
.	.	TRBV19	TRBJ2-1	TGTGCCAGTAGCCGGGGGACCCAATTCCGGTACAATGAGCAGTTCTTC	CASSRGTQFRYNEQFF
.	.	TRBV5-1	TRBJ2-5	TGCGCCAGCAGCAGACGACCCGGGACGGGACAAGAGACCCAGTACTTC	CASSRRPGTGQETQYF
.	TRBD2	TRBV11-2	TRBJ2-3	TGTGCCAGCAGCCCCACAGTCGGGAGGGCAGATACGCAGTATTTT	CASSPTVGRADTQYF